The 18 T cell receptor beta chains in this list originate from one sample, sequenced in a study of shared clonotypes between healthy human individuals. Repertoires were generated with immunoSEQ multiplex PCR, while TCRdb's copy carries only in-frame clones and drops some. The data hold roughly 2.2 million clones, with 85% to 95% observed a single time. Source material: naive CD4+ T cells from PBMCs. Described subset: CD45RA+ positively selected. These receptors originate from a man between 18 and 29 years old in good health. Some clones in this sample may be carry-over from other donors' samples.

V and J are TRBV5-5 and TRBJ2-7; 8 bases fit TRBD2. V dropped 3 bases and J dropped 12; count of bases not matched to a gene: 8. Germline V lookup: CDR1 SGHKS, CDR2 YYEKEE (reference sequence). The CDR3 spans 12 residues. CDR3 residues: CASSSSAGDLYF. The DNA of the CDR3 is TGTGCCAGCAGCTCATCAGCGGGAGATTTGTACTTC.

This clone was found once. Distinct nucleotide sequences in the sample also encode this CDR3. The chain couples TRBV15 to TRBJ2-7; D gene uncertain. Deletions cut 3 bases from V and 3 bases from J, with 6 bases between. The CDR3 has 12 amino acids. Per the germline V gene, CDR1 is LNHNV and CDR2 is YYDKDF (reference sequence). CDR3 DNA sequence: TGTGCCACCAGCAGGCCAAACTACGAGCAGTACTTC. This translates into CATSRPNYEQYF.

This rearrangement joins TRBV6-1 to TRBJ1-5; no firm D call. Trimming removed 5 bases from V and 4 bases from J, with 15 bases in between. This CDR3 contains 15 residues. CDR1 is MNHNS, CDR2 SASEGT, per germline. For the CDR3, the DNA is TGTGCCAGCAGTCCTACGCCTAGTTTTAATCAGCCCCAGCATTTT. Its protein is CASSPTPSFNQPQHF.

As regards this clone: The same CDR3 arises from other DNA sequences in this sample as well. The chain uses TRBV9 and TRBJ2-3; D is unclear. V dropped 0 bases and J dropped 2 bases, with 4 bases sitting between them. The CDR3 covers 13 residues. CDR1 SGDLS and CDR2 YYNGEE come from the germline V gene. This CDR3 reads CASSVASTDTQYF. CDR3 nucleotides: TGTGCCAGCAGCGTAGCGTCCACAGATACGCAGTATTTT.

This chain joins TRBV5-1 and TRBJ2-3; D perhaps matches TRBD2 (5 bases). CDR3 length: 13 residues. Trimming pared 1 base from V and 6 bases from J, leaving 9 bases between. Germline loops: CDR1 SGHRS, CDR2 YFSETQ. In nucleotides, the CDR3 is TGCGCCAGCAGCTTGACTAGTGGTGATACGCAGTATTTT. Translation: CASSLTSGDTQYF.

The V and J genes are TRBV28 and TRBJ2-3; TRBD1 might be the D (6 bases). The CDR3 has 17 residues. The V end lost 3 bases, the J end lost 0 bases, and 16 bases lay between the germline ends. Germline CDR1 MDHEN, CDR2 SYDVKM. The CDR3 spells CASSLLSRGTSTDTQYF. CDR3 DNA sequence: TGTGCCAGCAGTTTGTTGTCCAGGGGCACTAGCACAGATACGCAGTATTTT.

The chain recombines TRBV10-3 with TRBJ2-3; 8 bases map to TRBD2. V shed 6 bases, J shed 2 bases, and the junction held 4 bases outside the gene matches. Germline V gene sequence: CDR1 ENHRY, CDR2 SYGVKD. The CDR3 sequence is 14 residues long. CDR3 region: CAISISGATDTQYF. The CDR3 coding sequence is TGTGCCATCAGCATTAGCGGGGCCACAGATACGCAGTATTTT.

The J gene is TRBJ2-7, the V gene TRBV28; 7 nucleotides align to TRBD1. J gave up 5 bases and V 3 bases, and 13 bases lay outside the gene matches. Germline CDR1 reads MDHEN; CDR2 reads SYDVKM. CDR3 length: 16 residues. The CDR3, as DNA: TGTGCCAGCAGTTTCCCCCCAATAGGGGGCCTTGACGAGCAGTACTTC. It specifies CASSFPPIGGLDEQYF. Variable domain in full (rest from reference TRBV28 and TRBJ2-7): DVKVTQSSRYLVKRTGEKVFLECVQDMDHENMFWYRQDPGLGLRLIYFSYDVKMKEKGDIPEGYSVSREKKERFSLILESASTNQTSMYLCASSFPPIGGLDEQYFGPGTRLTVT.

The DNA for the CDR3 is TGTGCCAGCAGCGTGACCGGGACAGGGAGCTGGACAGATACGCAGTATTTT. The encoded protein is CASSVTGTGSWTDTQYF. V usage is TRBV9 and J usage is TRBJ2-3, with 9 nucleotides matching TRBD1. The CDR3 runs 17 residues. CDR1 is SGDLS, CDR2 YYNGEE, per germline. The J segment lost 3 bases and the V segment lost 2 bases, leaving 10 bases of the junction unmatched.

The chain carries TRBV28 and TRBJ1-2; a weak D match, TRBD1 (5 bases). V dropped 2 bases and J dropped 5 bases, with 21 bases sitting between them. The CDR3 spans 17 residues. The germline gives CDR1 MDHEN, CDR2 SYDVKM. DNA for the CDR3: TGTGCCAGCAGTTTAAGTTCTTGGGACCTACCTCCATATGGCTACACCTTC. Amino acid sequence: CASSLSSWDLPPYGYTF.

The V call is TRBV6-1, the J call TRBJ2-2; D possibly matches TRBD1 or TRBD2 (6 bases each). The CDR3 spans 14 residues. V was cut by 6 bases and J by 6 bases, with 14 bases left in between. Germline V gene sequence: CDR1 MNHNS, CDR2 SASEGT. The DNA for the CDR3 is TGTGCCAGCAGGGGTTACGGGGGCCCCGGGGAGCTGTTTTTT. Its protein is CASRGYGGPGELFF.

V and J are TRBV6-1 and TRBJ2-1; TRBD2 might be the D (5 bases). Germline assignment: CDR1 MNHNS and CDR2 SASEGT. Trimming cost V 10 bases and J 5 bases, with 15 bases left between them. This CDR3 comprises 13 residues. CDR3 coding DNA: TGTGCCACCCCAAAGGACGGGAACAATGAGCAGTTCTTC. Protein sequence: CATPKDGNNEQFF.

This chain uses TRBV10-1 with TRBJ2-7, with 8 bases matching TRBD2. Germline CDR1 reads WNHNN; CDR2 reads SYGVQD (reference sequence). V dropped 4 bases and J dropped 2; count of bases not matched to a gene: 7. This CDR3 spans 15 amino acids. The chain's CDR3 is CASSALQAGAYEQYF. The CDR3 DNA follows: TGCGCCAGCAGTGCCCTCCAAGCGGGAGCCTACGAGCAGTACTTC.

The chain has TRBV7-3 and TRBJ2-7; no definite D call. The germline gives CDR1 SGHTA, CDR2 FQGTGA. Trimming stripped 5 bases from V and 3 bases from J, with 11 bases between. This CDR3 spans 13 amino acids. The CDR3 loop is CASSRQMDYEQYF. The CDR3 DNA reads as TGTGCCAGCAGCCGGCAGATGGACTACGAGCAGTACTTC.

A few counts support this clone. The genes are TRBV7-9 and TRBJ1-2, with D possibly being TRBD1 (6 bases). This CDR3 is 14 amino acids long. V was pared by 5 bases and J by 8 bases, with 18 bases between. Germline CDR1 is SEHNR and CDR2 is FQNEAQ (reference sequence). CDR3 amino acids: CASSGEQGVLGYTF. The CDR3 DNA reads TGTGCCAGCAGCGGGGAACAGGGAGTGTTGGGCTACACCTTC. Full variable domain (rest looked up from reference TRBV7-9 and TRBJ1-2): DTGVSQNPRHKITKRGQNVTFRCDPISEHNRLYWYRQTLGQGPEFLTYFQNEAQLEKSRLLSDRFSAERPKGSFSTLEIQRTEQGDSAMYLCASSGEQGVLGYTFGSGTRLTVV.

V usage is TRBV7-2 and J usage is TRBJ2-7; no definite D call. CDR3 length: 11 amino acids. Trimming left V 5 bases short and J 2 bases short, with 4 bases between. The germline V gene encodes CDR1 SGHTA and CDR2 FQGNSA. CDR3 loop: CASSRTYEQYF. CDR3 sequence (DNA): TGTGCCAGCAGCCGGACCTACGAGCAGTACTTC.

This chain connects TRBV18 to TRBJ2-5; D gene ambiguous. The CDR3 is 12 residues long. The V end was cut by 6 bases, the J end by 5 bases, with 10 bases between. Germline V CDR1 and CDR2: KGHSH, LQKENI. For the CDR3, the DNA is TGTGCCAGCTCCCAGTATGGGGAGACCCAGTACTTC. It specifies CASSQYGETQYF.

The chain joins TRBV19 to TRBJ2-3; the D is unclear. The CDR3 is made up of 13 amino acids. Germline-derived CDR1 and CDR2 are LNHDA and SQIVND (reference sequence). V was trimmed by 3 bases and J by 3 bases, leaving 7 bases between them. The CDR3 sequence is CASSMTGTDTQYF. The CDR3 nucleotides read TGTGCCAGTAGTATGACCGGGACAGATACGCAGTATTTT.